This TCR beta chain was recorded in a study of blood T cell repertoires in COVID-19. Study as a whole: Acute and convalescent COVID-19 samples came from the United States, Italy and Spain. The analysed material was cDNA or gDNA that came from T cells, B-cell-depleted T cells, or PBMCs.

There are 15 residues in the CDR3. Trimming pared 4 bases from V and 0 bases from J, leaving 14 bases between. Germline V gene sequence: CDR1 SGHNT, CDR2 YYREEE (reference sequence). Per the authors' pipeline: Estimation of nucleated cell counts was performed using reference gene primer amplification. Profiling relied on immunoSEQ multiplex PCR, and the TCRdb table lists in-frame clones only, not all of them. Clone size and the V and J calls come from that table; the DNA yielded D and trimming. This sample yields 20,000 or so clones, of which 80% to 85% are seen a single time; 3.2% belongs to the top ten.

What was sequenced was peripheral blood. This TCR was recovered from a man between 35 and 55 years old with acute or convalescent COVID-19. V usage is TRBV5-4 and J usage is TRBJ2-7, with D possibly TRBD1 on 5 matching bases. CDR3 residues: CASSQTVGFSYEQYF. CDR3 DNA: TGTGCCAGCAGCCAGACAGTGGGATTCTCCTACGAGCAGTACTTC.